This TCR beta chain was observed in a study of blood T cell repertoires in COVID-19. About the study: The cDNA or gDNA used as material had been derived from T cells, B-cell-depleted T cells, or PBMCs.

The data were produced by immunoSEQ multiplex PCR, yet TCRdb's version contains in-frame clones alone and is incomplete. This sample has some 380,000 clones, with about 80% found just once. This clone is a singleton in its sample. The CDR3 is 15 residues long. Per germline, CDR1 WSHSY and CDR2 SAAADI. The J segment lost 6 bases and the V segment lost 1 base, leaving 6 bases of the junction unmatched. The rearrangement uses TRBV10-2 and TRBJ1-2; 9 bases line up with TRBD1. Specimen: peripheral blood. The receptor was derived from a human donor with acute or convalescent COVID-19. The donor label of this sample is uncertain. The CDR3 loop is CASSEFDRGVDGYTF. DNA of the CDR3: TGCGCCAGCAGTGAGTTCGACAGGGGGGTCGATGGCTACACCTTC.